The T cell receptor (beta chain) under discussion was sequenced for a study of blood T cells in healthy people across ages. General study points: Roughly linear declines in TCR beta diversity per million T cells occurred with age.

Together with a sample-barcoded 5' primer, a J-beta primer mix was included in a second PCR lasting about 6 to 11 cycles. TCRdb re-called the 5' RACE reads through MiXCR, storing one row per CDR3 protein. The profile shows 550,000 to 750,000 distinct CDR3 sequences, more than 20% of them singletons. Peripheral blood was drawn, approximately 9.7 milliliters per donor. This clonotype appeared a few times. Its antigen remains unidentified. The ends were cut back, 7 bases at V and 5 bases at J, with 11 bases in the middle. The V gene's germline CDR1 is SGHRS and CDR2 YFSETQ. The CDR3 totals 12 residues. The chain recombines TRBV5-1 with TRBJ2-3; no clear D. This clonotype was sampled from a man aged 65-85 years in good health. Input material: blood. The CDR3 region is CASRASGDTQYF. CDR3 DNA sequence: TGCGCCAGCCGGGCCTCCGGAGATACGCAGTATTTT.